These T cell receptor beta chains were read from a single sample in a study of T cells after posttransplantation cyclophosphamide. Method: immunoSEQ multiplex PCR; TCRdb's copy keeps in-frame clones and lacks some. Observed in the sample are about 39,000 clones, none of them singletons. Sample: PBMCs. The receptors stem from a woman aged 45 to 65 in good health and a related stem cell transplant donor. Each CDR3 is given without its conserved first and last residue. Each record gives: V gene, D gene, J gene, CDR3 protein. D genes are given only for firm matches.

TRBV5-6,.,TRBJ1-6,ASSPNTDSPLH
TRBV10-3,TRBD1,TRBJ1-2,AISEGTAPNYGYT
TRBV9,TRBD2,TRBJ2-3,ASSRQLAGGPGDTQY
TRBV6-4,.,TRBJ2-3,ASSERGTDTQY
TRBV21-1,.,TRBJ2-7,ASSLRTVFYEQY
TRBV5-5,.,TRBJ2-7,ASSFWAESYEQY
TRBV12-5,.,TRBJ2-1,ASGSGTVSYNEQF
TRBV27,.,TRBJ2-7,ASSWAGSSYEQY
TRBV6-1,.,TRBJ1-6,ASSLAGFRSPLH
TRBV7-3,.,TRBJ2-3,ASSSPPGSGPTDTQY
TRBV11-2,TRBD1,TRBJ1-5,ASSQWTGVNQPQH
TRBV7-8,TRBD1,TRBJ2-1,ASSPRQGIYNEQF
TRBV7-2,.,TRBJ1-5,ASSLASGNQPQH
TRBV7-6,TRBD2,TRBJ2-5,ASSLKASGGIPQVTQY
TRBV7-9,.,TRBJ1-1,ASSHRGLEAF
TRBV7-8,.,.,ASSPLGGSSSYEQY
TRBV10-1,TRBD1,TRBJ2-3,ASSWTGGSTDTQY
TRBV4-1,.,TRBJ1-5,ASSQESGNQPQH
TRBV18,.,TRBJ2-7,ASSSGERYEQY
TRBV25-1,.,TRBJ2-3,ASSSFGTDTQY
TRBV9,TRBD1,TRBJ1-4,ASSVGIFPGQGYEKLF
TRBV11-2,TRBD1,TRBJ1-2,ASSEEGQGAANYGYT
TRBV19,TRBD2,TRBJ2-5,ASSPRGGGLETQY
TRBV5-4,TRBD2,TRBJ2-3,ASSSLAGGGTDTQY
TRBV28,TRBD1,TRBJ2-7,ASSYPPGGNYEQY
TRBV27,TRBD1,TRBJ1-6,ASSFTGANSPLH
TRBV6-1,.,TRBJ1-2,ASSLQQGMGGYT
TRBV4-2,TRBD1,TRBJ2-5,ASSQDGGQGEGSQETQY
TRBV5-6,TRBD1,TRBJ1-3,ASSLPTGVGGNTIY
TRBV6-1,TRBD2,TRBJ2-5,ASSELAGGQETQY
TRBV12-1,.,TRBJ2-7,ASSPRGAYEQY
TRBV7-3,.,TRBJ2-2,ASSSTATATGELF
TRBV5-1,.,TRBJ1-3,ASSAQTGNGNTIY
TRBV19,.,TRBJ1-6,ASSMAQGSSYNSPLH
TRBV6-5,TRBD1,TRBJ1-1,ASSRGRVAEAF
TRBV7-2,.,.,ASSTRSGTDYEQY
TRBV7-8,.,TRBJ1-2,ASSLQGHGRQGFGFDYGYT
TRBV27,.,TRBJ2-3,ASSINWLADTQY
TRBV5-1,TRBD1,TRBJ1-3,ASSLETGGPSGNTIY
TRBV7-2,.,TRBJ2-7,ASSRTDSSYEQY